The clone carrying this T cell receptor (beta chain) has a count of ten or more. Researchers tagged individual cDNA molecules with unique molecular identifiers. TCRdb fed the 5' RACE reads into MiXCR, producing one record per CDR3 protein. Here the sample spans 98,000 or so distinct CDR3 sequences, approximately 9.9% being singletons. V lost 3 bases, J lost 7 bases, and 9 bases lay in between. This CDR3 region has 11 residues. The germline CDR1 and CDR2 sequences are DFQATT and SNEGSKA (reference sequence). The record originates from a study of early T cells in non-severe SARS-CoV-2 infection. In the study overall: It was bulk RNA from unsorted whole blood that was sequenced, and the chains were unpaired.

The TCR originated in an adult who was a healthcare worker with PCR-confirmed SARS-CoV-2 infection or an uninfected control (not recorded which). The V call is TRBV20-1, the J call TRBJ2-5; D is unresolved. Sequencing was performed on whole blood. The CDR3 loop is CSASMGMTQYF. CDR3 coding DNA: TGCAGTGCTAGTATGGGAATGACCCAGTACTTC.